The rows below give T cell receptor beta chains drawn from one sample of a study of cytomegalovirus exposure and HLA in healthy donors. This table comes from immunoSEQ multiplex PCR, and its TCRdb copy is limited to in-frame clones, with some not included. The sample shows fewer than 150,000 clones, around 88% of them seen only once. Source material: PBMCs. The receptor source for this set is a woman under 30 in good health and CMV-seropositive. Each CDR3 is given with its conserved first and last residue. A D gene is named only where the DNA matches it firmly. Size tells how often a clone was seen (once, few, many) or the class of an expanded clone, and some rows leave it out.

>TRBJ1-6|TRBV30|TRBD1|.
TGTGCCTGGAGTGTACACCCAGGGGGCTACTATAATTCACCCCTCCACTTT
CAWSVHPGGYYNSPLHF
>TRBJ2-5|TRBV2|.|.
TGTGCCAGCAGTTCGATTCGACGCCGCAGGGCAGAGACCCAGTACTTC
CASSSIRRRRAETQYF
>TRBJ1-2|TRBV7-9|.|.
TGTGCCAGCAGCCCGGGAGGGGCCCTTTTAACTAACTATGGCTACACCTTC
CASSPGGALLTNYGYTF
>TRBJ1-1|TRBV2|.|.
TGTGCCAGCAGTGTACAGAGCAACACTGAAGCTTTCTTT
CASSVQSNTEAFF
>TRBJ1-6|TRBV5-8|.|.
TGTGCCAGCAGCTTGGAGAGCAGGGGATATTCACCCCTCCACTTT
CASSLESRGYSPLHF
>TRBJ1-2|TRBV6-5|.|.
TGTGCCAGCAGTCCCGAGGGTAACTATGGCTACACCTTC
CASSPEGNYGYTF
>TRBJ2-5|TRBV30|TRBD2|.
TGTGCCTGGAGTGTACGGGCCAGCGGGGGTGGGACCCAGTACTTC
CAWSVRASGGGTQYF
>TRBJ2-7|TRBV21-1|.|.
TGTGCCAGCAGCAAATTCGCTCGGGCCGTACTTTGGACTCGCTACGAGCAGTACTTC
CASSKFARAVLWTRYEQYF
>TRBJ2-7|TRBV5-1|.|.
TGCGCCAGCAGTCTCCAACCCGGGACCTACGAGCAGTACTTC
CASSLQPGTYEQYF
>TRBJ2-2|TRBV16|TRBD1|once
TGTGCCAGCAGCCGGACAGGGGACACCGGGGAGCTGTTTTTT
CASSRTGDTGELFF
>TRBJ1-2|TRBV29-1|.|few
TGCAGCGGGGACACGAACTATGGCTACACCTTC
CSGDTNYGYTF
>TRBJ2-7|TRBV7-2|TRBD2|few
TGTGCCAGCATCAATAGCGGGAGGGCCTACGAGCAGTACTTC
CASINSGRAYEQYF
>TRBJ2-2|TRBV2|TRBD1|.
TGTGCCAGCAAGGGACAGGGGGCAGGTACCGGGGAGCTGTTTTTT
CASKGQGAGTGELFF